This TCR beta chain was captured by sequencing in a study of blood T cells in healthy people across ages. The authors drew around 9.3 milliliters of peripheral blood from each donor. Study-wide results and caveats: Fewer expanded clones and more diversity marked long-lived versus aged donors. It was held that the diversity estimates obtained from one million T cells were underestimates.

The germline gives CDR1 DFQATT, CDR2 SNEGSKA (reference sequence). The CDR3 runs 14 residues. Note on this clonotype: The antigen is undetermined.

The use of a sample-barcoded 5' primer and a J-beta primer mix characterized a second PCR of roughly 6 to 12 cycles. Unique molecular identifiers of 12 random nucleotides labeled each cDNA. TCRdb re-analysed the 5' RACE reads in MiXCR, keeping a single row per CDR3 protein. The table records hundreds of thousands of distinct CDR3 sequences, 49% of them present only once. The sequenced material came from blood. This receptor was identified in a woman aged 60 to 75 in good health. The gene calls are TRBV20-1 and TRBJ2-5, with 7 positions matching TRBD1. The J call may be faulty, since TRBJ2-7 better matches the DNA end. The CDR3 bases are TGCAGTGCCTCATTGGGGACAGTTGGCTACGAGCAGTACTTC. Translation: CSASLGTVGYEQYF.